The 29 T cell receptor beta chains below come from one sample, sequenced in a study of CD8 T cells in ankylosing spondylitis. Via MiXCR, TCRdb re-called the 5' RACE reads, giving one row per CDR3 protein. The sample has approximately 100,000 distinct CDR3 sequences, about 8.5% seen once. The material sequenced was blood, either unsorted or a sorted T cell fraction (not recorded which). These receptors all stem from a male donor with ankylosing spondylitis or in good health (not recorded which).

In its sample, this clonotype was seen many times. The chain recombines TRBV20-1 with TRBJ2-3, with 10 bases matching TRBD2. The V gene's germline CDR1 is DFQATT and CDR2 SNEGSKA (reference sequence). The CDR3 is made up of 13 amino acids. Trimming at V came to 3 bases and at J to 8 bases, leaving 5 bases not matched to a gene. As DNA, the CDR3 is TGCAGTGCTAGCCCTTCTAGCGGGGGTACGCAGTATTTT. Its protein is CSASPSSGGTQYF.

This clonotype was recorded many times. This chain uses TRBV4-2 with TRBJ2-2, with 10 bases identical to TRBD1. J was trimmed by 6 bases and V by 8 bases; bases with no gene match: 6. Germline-derived CDR1 and CDR2 are LGHNA and YNFKEQ. The CDR3 is 14 residues long. In DNA, the CDR3 is TGTGCCAGCCGACAGGGGGCGCGGTCCGGGGAGCTGTTTTTT. Residues: CASRQGARSGELFF.

This clonotype was found many times. V gene TRBV7-6 combines with J gene TRBJ2-1, with no clear D. The CDR3 loop spans 15 amino acids. V lost 1 base to trimming and J lost 6 bases, with 13 bases between them. Germline-derived CDR1 and CDR2 are SGHVS and FNYEAQ. In DNA, the CDR3 is TGTGCCAGCAGCTTAGTACTACGACCCGCCAATGAGCAGTTCTTC. Protein product: CASSLVLRPANEQFF.

This clonotype was picked up many times. CDR3: CASSSDSQMNTEAFF. The CDR3 DNA sequence: TGCGCCAGCAGCTCCGACAGCCAGATGAACACTGAAGCTTTCTTT. The V and J genes are TRBV5-1 and TRBJ1-1; tentative D call: TRBD1 (5 bases). The CDR3 totals 15 residues. V gave up 3 bases and J gave up 0 bases, with 12 bases separating them. CDR1 and CDR2 from the germline V gene are SGHRS and YFSETQ.

This clonotype was counted at least ten times. This chain links TRBV3-1 with TRBJ2-1; tentatively, D is TRBD1 (6 bases). The V end lost 3 bases, the J end lost 4 bases, and 13 bases lay between the germline ends. Germline V CDR1 and CDR2: LGHDT, YNNKEL (reference sequence). The CDR3 runs to 15 residues. CDR3 nucleotides: TGTGCCAGCAGCCAGCTAACCGGGACATACAATGAGCAGTTCTTC. This gives the protein CASSQLTGTYNEQFF.

This clonotype has more than one count but fewer than ten. The chain has TRBV9 and TRBJ2-5; D is unresolved. V was cut by 2 bases and J by 0 bases, with 5 bases left in between. Germline V gene data show CDR1 as SGDLS and CDR2 as YYNGEE. There are 13 residues in the CDR3. CDR3 nucleotide sequence: TGTGCCAGCAGCGTGGGCAACCAAGAGACCCAGTACTTC. Translated, it gives CASSVGNQETQYF.

This clonotype was seen many times. DNA of the CDR3: TGCAGTGCTAGCAGGCAATCGAGCGAGCAGTTCTTC. This encodes CSASRQSSEQFF. The genes are TRBV20-1 and TRBJ2-1, with D unresolved. Germline CDR1 reads DFQATT; CDR2 reads SNEGSKA (reference sequence). Trimming pared 3 bases from V and 10 bases from J, leaving 13 bases between. The CDR3 has 12 amino acids.

In this sample, this clonotype turned up many times. The chain is built from TRBV14 and TRBJ1-1; 7 nucleotides line up with TRBD1. V lost 6 bases to trimming and J lost 5 bases; unmatched junction nucleotides: 15. The germline gives CDR1 SGHDN, CDR2 FVKESK. This CDR3 region has 16 residues. The CDR3 here is CASSPEKGARRTEAFF. The CDR3 nucleotides read TGTGCCAGCAGTCCCGAGAAGGGGGCGCGGCGGACTGAAGCTTTCTTT. The whole variable domain, filled in from reference TRBV14 and TRBJ1-1, reads EAGVTQFPSHSVIEKGQTVTLRCDPISGHDNLYWYRRVMGKEIKFLLHFVKESKQDESGMPNNRFLAERTGGTYSTLKVQPAELEDSGVYFCASSPEKGARRTEAFFGQGTRLTVV.

This clonotype appeared a few times. The rearrangement uses TRBV4-2 and TRBJ2-7; 10 nucleotides match TRBD1. V was clipped by 1 base and J by 3 bases; unmatched bases: 6. Looked up from germline, CDR1 is LGHNA and CDR2 is YNFKEQ. The length of the CDR3 is 16 residues. The CDR3 DNA sequence: TGTGCCAGCAGCCAAGCCAGGGGACAGGGGTTCTACGAGCAGTACTTC. Its protein is CASSQARGQGFYEQYF.

This clonotype showed up many times. V and J are TRBV20-1 and TRBJ1-5; no clear D. V lost 3 bases and J 7 bases, leaving 13 bases between the germline ends. Germline CDR1 reads DFQATT; CDR2 reads SNEGSKA (reference sequence). This CDR3 has 13 residues. The CDR3 bases are TGCAGTGCTAGGGCTGTTGGGAGACAGCCCCAGCATTTT. The encoded protein is CSARAVGRQPQHF.

The chain has TRBV11-2 and TRBJ2-3, with TRBD2 matching 11 bases. Germline lookup yields CDR1 SGHAT and CDR2 FQNNGV. The CDR3 length is 16 residues. V lost 5 bases to trimming and J lost 2 bases; unmatched junction nucleotides: 6. The CDR3 DNA sequence: TGTGCCAGCAGCAAGAGACTAGCGGGGACCACAGATACGCAGTATTTT. This translates into CASSKRLAGTTDTQYF.

This clonotype was observed at least ten times. This chain uses TRBV5-1 with TRBJ2-1; 10 bases are a match to TRBD2. Trimming removed 5 bases from V and 0 bases from J; junction bases left unmatched: 8. Per germline, CDR1 SGHRS and CDR2 YFSETQ. CDR3 length: 17 residues. In DNA, the CDR3 is TGCGCCAGCAGGCTTAGCGGGAGGACTTCCTCCTACAATGAGCAGTTCTTC. This encodes CASRLSGRTSSYNEQFF.

In this sample, this clonotype turned up many times. The V call is TRBV7-9, the J call TRBJ2-1; 9 nucleotides match TRBD2. CDR3 length: 16 residues. V lost 0 bases and J lost 2; bases outside the gene matches: 2. From germline, CDR1 is SEHNR and CDR2 FQNEAQ (reference sequence). The DNA of the CDR3 is TGTGCCAGCAGCTTAGCCCTAGCGGGGACCTACAATGAGCAGTTCTTC. It codes for CASSLALAGTYNEQFF.

The chain links TRBV2 to TRBJ2-3; 11 positions agree with TRBD2. V dropped 4 bases and J dropped 2; count of bases not matched to a gene: 5. The CDR3 has 16 residues. CDR1 is SNHLY and CDR2 is FYNNEI in the germline V gene. The CDR3 loop is CASSVGLAGFTDTQYF. CDR3 DNA: TGTGCCAGCAGTGTAGGACTAGCGGGTTTCACAGATACGCAGTATTTT.

The sample holds many counts of this clonotype. The chain has TRBV7-2 and TRBJ2-7; TRBD1 matches 8 bases. Trimming cost V 7 bases and J 4 bases; bases outside gene matches: 3. The V gene's germline CDR1 is SGHTA and CDR2 FQGNSA. The CDR3 has 12 amino acids. The CDR3 nucleotides are TGTGCCAGCACTGGACAGGGTTACGAGCAGTACTTC. Protein product: CASTGQGYEQYF. Looking up the rest from reference TRBV7-2 and TRBJ2-7 gives the full variable domain: GAGVSQSPSNKVTEKGKDVELRCDPISGHTALYWYRQSLGQGLEFLIYFQGNSAPDKSGLPSDRFSAERTGGSVSTLTIQRTQQEDSAVYLCASTGQGYEQYFGPGTRLTVT.

This rearrangement joins TRBV29-1 to TRBJ2-2; unclear D gene. CDR1 and CDR2 from the germline V gene are SQVTM and ANQGSEA. Deletions cut 3 bases from V and 1 base from J, with 6 bases between. The CDR3 loop spans 13 amino acids. CDR3: CSVDGLNTGELFF. Written as DNA, the CDR3 is TGCAGCGTTGATGGCCTGAACACCGGGGAGCTGTTTTTT.

The table lists this clonotype with many counts. This chain uses TRBV7-8 with TRBJ1-1; no firm D call. The CDR3 extends over 15 amino acids. Looked up from germline, CDR1 is SGHVS and CDR2 is FQNEAQ. The V end lost 3 bases, the J end lost 5 bases, and 16 bases lay between the germline ends. The CDR3 DNA reads as TGTGCCAGCAGCTTCTACACCCCTCGTGCGACTGAAGCTTTCTTT. Its translation: CASSFYTPRATEAFF.

This clonotype was seen at least ten times. The genes are TRBV12-3 or TRBV12-4 and TRBJ2-1, with D maybe TRBD2 (6 bases). This CDR3 spans 14 amino acids. V lost 6 bases to trimming and J lost 7 bases, with 16 bases between them. DNA for the CDR3: TGTGCCAGCAGCTCCGGGGGTAGGGGTAATGAGCAGTTCTTC. This sequence encodes CASSSGGRGNEQFF.

This clonotype appeared many times. The rearrangement joins TRBV5-1 to TRBJ2-7, with D uncertain. Trimming stripped 2 bases from V and 2 bases from J, with 11 bases between. The CDR3 totals 14 residues. Germline assignment: CDR1 SGHRS and CDR2 YFSETQ. In DNA form, the CDR3 reads TGCGCCAGCAGCTTTGGTGACCCTCCCTACGAGCAGTACTTC. Protein product: CASSFGDPPYEQYF.

This clonotype has at least ten counts. The rearrangement joins TRBV20-1 to TRBJ1-1; D call uncertain. V gave up 3 bases and J gave up 7 bases, with 12 bases separating them. The CDR3 is made up of 12 amino acids. The germline CDR1 and CDR2 sequences are DFQATT and SNEGSKA (reference sequence). CDR3 sequence: CSAREFDVEAFF. For the CDR3, the DNA is TGCAGTGCTAGGGAATTTGATGTTGAAGCTTTCTTT.

This clonotype was counted many times. The V call is TRBV7-9, the J call TRBJ2-5; D gene ambiguous. The germline V and J ends were trimmed by 2 bases and 5 bases, with 6 bases remaining between them. The CDR3 is made up of 12 amino acids. Germline V gives CDR1 SEHNR, CDR2 FQNEAQ (reference sequence). The CDR3 loop reads CASSLSPETQYF. CDR3 coding DNA: TGTGCCAGCAGCTTAAGCCCGGAGACCCAGTACTTC.

This clonotype has a count of ten or more. This chain links TRBV27 with TRBJ2-2; D not resolved. Trimming took off 1 base at V and 4 bases at J, with 7 bases between the two ends. Germline values: CDR1 MNHEY, CDR2 SMNVEV (reference sequence). There are 14 residues in the CDR3. CDR3 sequence reads: CASSLWSTTGELFF. CDR3 DNA: TGTGCCAGCAGTTTATGGTCCACCACCGGGGAGCTGTTTTTT.

In its sample, this clonotype was seen many times. This chain uses TRBV20-1 with TRBJ2-7; 8 positions agree with TRBD2. Trimming at V came to 0 bases and at J to 2 bases, leaving 6 bases not matched to a gene. The CDR3 contains 15 residues. Germline V gene lookup returns CDR1 DFQATT and CDR2 SNEGSKA (reference sequence). The CDR3 loop reads CSARDGVAGTYEQYF. The DNA for the CDR3 is TGCAGTGCTAGAGATGGAGTAGCGGGGACCTACGAGCAGTACTTC.

This clonotype was seen a handful of times. The genes are TRBV19 and TRBJ1-5; D gene ambiguous. The CDR3 runs 12 residues. V was cut by 0 bases and J by 9 bases, with 6 bases left in between. From germline, CDR1 is LNHDA and CDR2 SQIVND (reference sequence). This CDR3 reads CASSIDDGPQHF. For the CDR3, the DNA is TGTGCCAGTAGTATAGACGACGGGCCCCAGCATTTT.

Ten or more counts support this clonotype. The rearrangement links TRBV24-1 to TRBJ2-1, with 8 nucleotides matching TRBD1. J was trimmed by 4 bases and V by 11 bases; bases with no gene match: 6. This CDR3 is built from 13 residues. In germline, CDR1 is KGHDR, CDR2 SFDVKD. The CDR3 here is CAISRTGYNEQFF. The CDR3 coding sequence is TGTGCCATATCCCGGACAGGGTACAATGAGCAGTTCTTC.

In this sample, this clonotype turned up a few times. The rearrangement uses TRBV11-2 and TRBJ2-1, with 13 positions matching TRBD2. Germline assignment: CDR1 SGHAT and CDR2 FQNNGV. V gave up 5 bases and J gave up 8 bases; unmatched junction bases: 6. The CDR3 is 15 residues long. The CDR3 DNA follows: TGTGCCAGCAGCCTGCGGACTAGCGGGAGCCATGAGCAGTTCTTC. The encoded protein is CASSLRTSGSHEQFF.

Turning to this clonotype: A much more abundant neighbour one base away suggests this may be a read error. In DNA, the CDR3 is TGCAGTGCTAGATCCAGGGGGCTGCCCGGGGAGCTGTTTTTT. Residues: CSARSRGLPGELFF. The rearrangement links TRBV20-1 to TRBJ2-2; TRBD1 matches at 8 bases. Germline values: CDR1 DFQATT, CDR2 SNEGSKA (reference sequence). The CDR3 length is 14 residues. J gave up 6 bases and V 2 bases, and 5 bases lay outside the gene matches.

This clonotype was found many times. The chain joins TRBV9 to TRBJ1-4; 7 bases match TRBD1. Germline V lookup: CDR1 SGDLS, CDR2 YYNGEE. The CDR3 runs to 15 residues. V lost 4 bases to trimming and J lost 4 bases; unmatched junction nucleotides: 7. The CDR3 protein is CASSPRDSLNEKLFF. The CDR3 coding sequence is TGTGCCAGCAGCCCACGGGACAGCCTTAATGAAAAACTGTTTTTT.

This clonotype was picked up many times. The chain joins TRBV4-2 to TRBJ2-1, with 9 bases fitting TRBD2. The CDR3 runs 16 residues. Germline trimming cut 1 base from V and 8 bases from J; bases unmatched to any gene: 9. Germline assignment: CDR1 LGHNA and CDR2 YNFKEQ. As DNA, the CDR3 is TGTGCCAGCAGCCAAGCCGGGACTAGCCTTGACGATGAGCAGTTCTTC. Translation gives CASSQAGTSLDDEQFF.